This T cell receptor (beta chain) was documented in a study of T cells after yellow fever vaccination. The sample holds many counts of this clonotype. This CDR3 is 12 amino acids long. CDR1 and CDR2 (germline): SEHNR, FQNEAQ (reference sequence). The V segment lost 8 bases and the J segment 5 bases; nucleotides outside the gene matches: 3. TCRdb re-derived calls from the 5' RACE reads in MiXCR, one entry per CDR3 protein. The sample yields about 63,000 distinct CDR3 sequences, roughly 7.4% seen once. This clonotype originated in a man younger than 40 who received the YFV17D yellow fever vaccine. Sequences were derived from CD8+ T cells sorted from PBMCs, sampled 15 days after the yellow fever booster vaccination. The chain recombines TRBV7-9 with TRBJ1-1; TRBD1 matches 9 bases. The CDR3 region has the DNA TGTGCCAGCGGACAGGGGAGGACTGAAGCTTTCTTT. This encodes CASGQGRTEAFF. The full variable domain, with the rest looked up from reference TRBV7-9 and TRBJ1-1, is DTGVSQNPRHKITKRGQNVTFRCDPISEHNRLYWYRQTLGQGPEFLTYFQNEAQLEKSRLLSDRFSAERPKGSFSTLEIQRTEQGDSAMYLCASGQGRTEAFFGQGTRLTVV.